The 10 T cell receptor beta chains below come from one sample, sequenced in a study of neurological immune-mediated disorders. TCRdb used MiXCR to reprocess the 5' RACE reads, holding one entry per CDR3 protein. Among around 18,000 distinct CDR3 sequences, under 35% were seen once, and the ten largest hold 33%. The sample was PBMCs. These receptors were obtained from a man between 45 and 60 years old with HTLV-1-associated myelopathy (HAM/TSP).

This clonotype showed up just a few times. The gene calls are TRBV10-3 and TRBJ2-5; no clear D gene. Trimming pared 3 bases from V and 1 base from J, leaving 3 bases between. The CDR3 loop spans 12 amino acids. Per germline, CDR1 ENHRY and CDR2 SYGVKD. CDR3: CAISDTQETQYF. As DNA, the CDR3 is TGTGCCATCAGTGACACCCAAGAGACCCAGTACTTC.

This clonotype was picked up a small number of times. The chain recombines TRBV20-1 with TRBJ2-7, with D tentatively TRBD1 (5 bases). V was shortened by 6 bases and J by 3 bases, with 15 bases between the two germline ends. The length of the CDR3 is 13 residues. Germline CDR1 reads DFQATT; CDR2 reads SNEGSKA (reference sequence). The CDR3 DNA sequence: TGCAGTGCCGCTAGGGGCGCCCTCTACGAGCAGTACTTC. Translated, it gives CSAARGALYEQYF.

The chain is built from TRBV20-1 and TRBJ1-3; 8 bases are a match to TRBD1. CDR3 length: 14 amino acids. Germline loops: CDR1 DFQATT, CDR2 SNEGSKA (reference sequence). Trimming took 6 bases from V and 0 from J; bases not matched to a gene: 4. CDR3: CSAPDRASGNTIYF. Here the CDR3 DNA reads TGCAGTGCACCGGACAGGGCCTCTGGAAACACCATATATTTT.

This clonotype was counted between two and nine times. CDR3 in amino acids: CSRPGLGADTQYF. CDR3 DNA sequence: TGCAGTCGACCCGGACTAGGCGCAGATACGCAGTATTTT. The V and J genes are TRBV20-1 and TRBJ2-3; 7 positions match TRBD2. Germline CDR1 DFQATT, CDR2 SNEGSKA (reference sequence). V was pared by 8 bases and J by 4 bases, with 9 bases of the junction left unmatched. The CDR3 sequence is 13 residues long.

J is TRBJ1-5 and V is TRBV4-2; TRBD1 matches 7 bases. Trimming cost V 1 base and J 4 bases; bases outside gene matches: 1. The CDR3 is 14 residues long. Germline CDR1 and CDR2: LGHNA and YNFKEQ. CDR3 sequence reads: CASSQGDSNQPQHF. The CDR3 DNA reads as TGTGCCAGCAGCCAAGGGGACAGTAATCAGCCCCAGCATTTT.

In this sample, this clonotype turned up a few times. The chain links TRBV29-1 to TRBJ2-6; no definite D call. CDR3 length equals 16 residues. Germline V gene lookup returns CDR1 SQVTM and CDR2 ANQGSEA. V lost 6 bases, J lost 0 bases, and 15 bases lay in between. The CDR3 nucleotides read TGCAGCGTATACGGTCAGATGGGCTCTGGGGCCAACGTCCTGACTTTC. Residues: CSVYGQMGSGANVLTF.

A note on this clonotype: An end of the junction does not agree with germline; a read error may underlie this. This sequence joins TRBV19 and TRBJ1-5; the D gene is possibly TRBD1 (5 bases). CDR1 is LNHDA, CDR2 SQIVND, per germline (reference sequence). CDR3 size: 19 residues. CDR3 sequence (DNA): TGTGCCAGTAGTATAGATCTATGGGGGGGGAGCCTTCCTGGACCAGCCCCAGCATTT. It is translated as CASSIDLWGGSLPGPAPAF.

This clonotype was seen many times. J is TRBJ1-1 and V is TRBV3-1; D is uncertain. This CDR3 comprises 14 residues. Trimming removed 2 bases from V and 6 bases from J, with 13 bases in between. Germline CDR1 and CDR2: LGHDT and YNNKEL (reference sequence). CDR3 nucleotide sequence: TGTGCCAGCAGCCAATCGGATGGACCTCCTGAAGCTTTCTTT. Its translation: CASSQSDGPPEAFF.

The chain uses TRBV5-6 and TRBJ2-3, with 10 bases aligning to TRBD2. V was pared by 4 bases and J by 5 bases, with 7 bases of the junction left unmatched. Germline V lookup: CDR1 SGHDT, CDR2 YYEEEE. The CDR3 spans 15 residues. The DNA of the CDR3 is TGTGCCAGCAGCCTAAGCGGGGGGGCCCAAGATACGCAGTATTTT. It specifies CASSLSGGAQDTQYF.

The V gene is TRBV9, the J gene TRBJ1-3; 7 positions agree with TRBD1. The CDR3 extends over 15 amino acids. With V trimmed by 0 bases and J by 4 bases, 4 bases remained unmatched. Germline CDR1 is SGDLS and CDR2 is YYNGEE. The CDR3 bases are TGTGCCAGCAGCGTAGGACAGGGAAAAGGAAACACCATATATTTT. It encodes CASSVGQGKGNTIYF.